Following are 5 T cell receptor beta chains from one sample sequenced in a study of T cell responses to AZD1222 COVID-19 vaccine (dated by TCRdb to about 2021). The sample's time point label, in plain terms: baseline before first vaccination. The method behind the library was the immunoSEQ multiplex PCR assay. TCRdb holds this immuneACCESS table with in-frame rearrangements only. Some clones are missing; in checked studies, unresolved V genes explain under half, and the rest has no known cause. This sample is represented by approximately 150,000 clones; roughly 92% of them were singletons. In total, the top ten clones hold about 2.5% of the sample. This material consisted of peripheral blood, taken on day 0 of AZD1222 vaccination. These receptors were collected from an adult in good health.

This clone was seen once. This chain links TRBV6-5 with TRBJ2-2; possible D gene TRBD2, 5 bases. The germline V gene encodes CDR1 MNHEY and CDR2 SVGAGI. The CDR3 is 14 residues long. Trimming stripped 7 bases from V and 0 bases from J, with 9 bases between. CDR3 protein: CASNPGTNTGELFF. The CDR3 DNA is TGTGCCAGCAATCCGGGGACGAACACCGGGGAGCTGTTTTTT.

This chain connects TRBV19 to TRBJ2-3; 10 nucleotides align to TRBD1. CDR1 and CDR2 (germline): LNHDA, SQIVND (reference sequence). The CDR3 length is 14 residues. Trimming removed 7 bases from V and 5 bases from J; junction bases left unmatched: 6. CDR3 residues: CASTSTGGLDTQYF. The CDR3 DNA follows: TGTGCCAGTACCTCGACAGGGGGCTTAGATACGCAGTATTTT.

This sequence joins TRBV9 and TRBJ2-1; 16 nucleotides match TRBD2. The CDR3 consists of 18 residues. The germline V gene encodes CDR1 SGDLS and CDR2 YYNGEE. The J segment lost 0 bases and the V segment lost 7 bases, leaving 7 bases of the junction unmatched. The DNA for the CDR3 is TGTGCCAGCGCCGGGACTAGCGGGAGGGGGAGCTCCTACAATGAGCAGTTCTTC. Protein: CASAGTSGRGSSYNEQFF.

The chain couples TRBV6-2 or TRBV6-3 to TRBJ1-6; D not certain. The length of the CDR3 is 14 residues. Trimming left V 5 bases short and J 8 bases short, with 13 bases between. Germline V CDR1 and CDR2: MNHEY, SVGEGT. CDR3 region: CASSLLGEDSPLHF. CDR3 nucleotide sequence: TGTGCCAGCAGTCTTCTTGGAGAGGATTCACCCCTCCACTTT.

The CDR3 here is CASSTGQGGLAQYF. In DNA, the CDR3 is TGCGCCAGCAGCACGGGACAGGGGGGATTGGCCCAGTACTTC. The chain carries TRBV5-1 and TRBJ2-5; 11 bases match TRBD1. CDR1 SGHRS and CDR2 YFSETQ come from the germline V gene. With V trimmed by 4 bases and J by 9 bases, 8 bases remained unmatched. The CDR3 runs to 14 residues.